The 21 T cell receptor beta chains presented below share a single source sample, sequenced in a study of T cells in Graves' hyperthyroidism and ophthalmopathy. The investigators amplified TCR beta CDR3 regions from RNA transcripts. Carried out on the TCR CDR3, a first-round RT-PCR used the HTBI primer set. Each CDR3 protein is one row after TCRdb ran MiXCR on the multiplex PCR reads. The table has about 500,000 distinct CDR3 sequences, over 15% seen once; the top ten hold 17%. Sequenced sample: blood. The receptors were sampled from a woman between 18 and 29 years old with Graves' ophthalmopathy.

The rearrangement links TRBV9 to TRBJ1-2, with TRBD1 as a possible D gene (6 bases). Germline CDR1 reads SGDLS; CDR2 reads YYNGEE. V lost 4 bases, J lost 7 bases, and 14 bases lay in between. This CDR3 has 13 amino acids. CDR3 loop: CASSLEQGGGYTF. For the CDR3, the DNA is TGTGCCAGCAGCTTAGAACAGGGTGGTGGCTACACCTTC.

The table lists this clonotype with many counts. V and J are TRBV6-2 or TRBV6-3 and TRBJ2-7; TRBD1 agrees at 7 bases. CDR1 MNHEY and CDR2 SVGEGT come from the germline V gene. J gave up 2 bases and V 2 bases, and 6 bases lay outside the gene matches. CDR3 length equals 15 residues. The CDR3 nucleotides are TGTGCCAGCAGTTACACACAGGGGTCGACCTACGAGCAGTACTTC. This translates into CASSYTQGSTYEQYF.

This clonotype was seen at least ten times. The V and J genes are TRBV7-9 and TRBJ2-3; 9 nucleotides agree with TRBD2. Germline V gives CDR1 SEHNR, CDR2 FQNEAQ (reference sequence). After removal of 1 base from V and 2 bases from J, the junction contained 4 bases not matched to a gene. The CDR3 length is 16 residues. The DNA for the CDR3 is TGTGCCAGCAGCTTAGTTCTAGCGGGGTTCACAGATACGCAGTATTTT. Its translation: CASSLVLAGFTDTQYF.

V and J are TRBV6-1 and TRBJ2-1, with a tentative D call TRBD1 (6 bases). Germline CDR1 is MNHNS and CDR2 is SASEGT. The CDR3 runs to 15 residues. V was trimmed by 3 bases and J by 0 bases, leaving 9 bases between them. CDR3 in DNA: TGTGCCAGCAGTGACGACAGGAGCTCCTACAATGAGCAGTTCTTC. Its translation is CASSDDRSSYNEQFF.

This clonotype was seen a handful of times. This chain joins TRBV20-1 and TRBJ2-2, with TRBD2 matching over 9 bases. This CDR3 region has 15 residues. V dropped 3 bases and J dropped 1; count of bases not matched to a gene: 3. The germline V gene encodes CDR1 DFQATT and CDR2 SNEGSKA (reference sequence). The CDR3 sequence is CSARGAGGNTGELFF. The DNA of the CDR3 is TGCAGTGCTAGGGGAGCGGGAGGGAACACCGGGGAGCTGTTTTTT.

A single count supports this clonotype. A read error may be the cause here, since a much bigger clone is one base away. This chain joins TRBV28 and TRBJ2-5; a weak D match, TRBD2 (7 bases). There are 15 residues in the CDR3. The germline V gene has CDR1 MDHEN and CDR2 SYDVKM. Trimming shortened V by 3 bases and J by 1 base, and 12 bases separated the two germline ends. CDR3 sequence: CASSFLGGGQETQYF. The CDR3 DNA reads as TGTGCCAGCAGTTTTTTAGGGGGGGGCCAAGAGACCCAGTACTTC.

This clonotype has a count of ten or more. CDR3 loop: CASFPPSDLGNEQFF. The DNA of the CDR3 is TGTGCCAGCTTCCCCCCCTCAGACCTGGGCAATGAGCAGTTCTTC. The chain employs TRBV6-1 and TRBJ2-1; D not certain. The CDR3 has 15 residues. The V and J ends lost 8 bases and 6 bases respectively, with 20 bases between them. Germline V CDR1 and CDR2: MNHNS, SASEGT.

The sample holds a few counts of this clonotype. The rearrangement uses TRBV4-1 and TRBJ2-4; 8 positions match TRBD2. There are 15 residues in the CDR3. Germline V gene lookup returns CDR1 MGHRA and CDR2 YSYEKL. Trimming at V came to 3 bases and at J to 12 bases, leaving 13 bases not matched to a gene. The CDR3 spells CASSHPAGGAYGQYF. The CDR3, as DNA: TGCGCCAGCAGCCATCCTGCCGGGGGGGCATATGGTCAGTACTTC.

This clonotype was counted at least ten times. This chain uses TRBV30 with TRBJ1-2, with D perhaps matching TRBD1 (5 bases). V was shortened by 8 bases and J by 4 bases, with 20 bases between the two germline ends. Germline-derived CDR1 and CDR2 are GTSNPN and SVGIG (reference sequence). This CDR3 is built from 14 residues. This CDR3 reads CAGGRPESTYGYTF. The CDR3 DNA reads as TGTGCCGGGGGGAGACCCGAGTCTACCTATGGCTACACCTTC. Full variable domain (remainder filled in from reference TRBV30 and TRBJ1-2): SQTIHQWPATLVQPVGSPLSLECTVEGTSNPNLYWYRQAAGRGLQLLFYSVGIGQISSEVPQNLSASRPQDRQFILSSKKLLLSDSGFYLCAGGRPESTYGYTFGSGTRLTVV.

The genes are TRBV18 and TRBJ1-1, with D possibly being TRBD1 (5 bases). The CDR3 contains 16 residues. V lost 1 base, J lost 1 base, and 13 bases lay in between. CDR1 and CDR2 (germline): KGHSH, LQKENI. CDR3 sequence (DNA): TGTGCCAGCTCACCACGGGGCATCGGGGGGAACACTGAAGCTTTCTTT. It is translated as CASSPRGIGGNTEAFF.

This clonotype was detected ten times or more. J is TRBJ2-7 and V is TRBV7-2; TRBD2 agrees at 8 bases. The V gene end was trimmed by 1 base and the J gene end by 6 bases; junction bases not matched to a gene: 8. This CDR3 is built from 15 residues. The germline gives CDR1 SGHTA, CDR2 FQGNSA. CDR3 nucleotides: TGTGCCAGCAGCTTAGATCGTCTAGCGGGCTCCGAGCAGTACTTC. It codes for CASSLDRLAGSEQYF.

This clonotype was seen many times. V gene TRBV7-9 combines with J gene TRBJ2-5; a possible D gene is TRBD1 (5 bases). V was pared by 5 bases and J by 2 bases, with 12 bases between. The CDR3 sequence is 14 residues long. Germline CDR1 and CDR2: SEHNR and FQNEAQ (reference sequence). Here the CDR3 reads CASSPQDNQETQYF. The CDR3 DNA sequence: TGTGCCAGCAGCCCCCAGGACAATCAAGAGACCCAGTACTTC.

The V call is TRBV7-2, the J call TRBJ2-4; D could derive from TRBD1 or TRBD2 (6 bases each). From germline, CDR1 is SGHTA and CDR2 FQGNSA. The V gene lost 4 bases and the J gene lost 9 bases, with 19 bases spanning the gap. The CDR3 is made up of 15 amino acids. This CDR3 is CASSSNMVEGVIQYF. Here the CDR3 DNA reads TGTGCCAGCAGCTCCAACATGGTGGAGGGGGTCATTCAGTACTTC.

In this sample, this clonotype turned up many times. The chain couples TRBV2 to TRBJ2-1; D is uncertain. Trimming stripped 10 bases from V and 3 bases from J, with 10 bases between. This CDR3 has 12 residues. Germline CDR1 and CDR2: SNHLY and FYNNEI. The CDR3 nucleotides are TGTGCCATAGTGGCGAGCTACAATGAGCAGTTCTTC. This codes for CAIVASYNEQFF.

The table lists this clonotype with many counts. The chain is built from TRBV7-2 and TRBJ2-3; weak D call: TRBD1 (6 bases). Trimming removed 4 bases at V and 1 base at J, with 12 bases between. The germline gives CDR1 SGHTA, CDR2 FQGNSA. CDR3 length: 15 amino acids. CDR3 sequence: CASSYQGGGTDTQYF. The CDR3 coding sequence is TGTGCCAGCAGCTATCAAGGGGGAGGCACAGATACGCAGTATTTT.

CDR3 sequence (DNA): TGTGCCAGCAGCGATAGGCGGACAGGGGGTTCACCCCTCCACTTT. Translated: CASSDRRTGGSPLHF. The chain joins TRBV9 to TRBJ1-6; 10 positions agree with TRBD1. Trimming took 3 bases from V and 9 from J; bases not matched to a gene: 6. Germline V gene lookup returns CDR1 SGDLS and CDR2 YYNGEE. The CDR3 runs 15 residues.

The sample holds many counts of this clonotype. The chain recombines TRBV12-3 or TRBV12-4 with TRBJ2-3, with 7 bases fitting TRBD2. The CDR3 covers 15 residues. V was clipped by 6 bases and J by 7 bases; unmatched bases: 13. CDR3 nucleotides: TGTGCCAGCAGCCCGGGGGAGGGCCCCGTCCATACGCAGTATTTT. As protein: CASSPGEGPVHTQYF.

This clonotype came up many times. The CDR3 protein is CAWTRAHGYTF. For the CDR3, the DNA is TGTGCCTGGACCCGGGCCCATGGCTACACCTTC. This chain links TRBV30 with TRBJ1-2; D unclear. The CDR3 extends over 11 amino acids. V shed 4 bases and J shed 6 bases, with 9 bases lying between them. Germline CDR1 and CDR2: GTSNPN and SVGIG (reference sequence).

Notes on this clonotype: A single base separates this from a much larger clone, so it may be a read error. V is TRBV5-1 and J is TRBJ2-5; 7 bases fit TRBD2. Germline V lookup: CDR1 SGHRS, CDR2 YFSETQ. This CDR3 has 14 residues. CDR3 loop: CASGLGAGRGTQYF. In nucleotides, the CDR3 is TGTGCCAGCGGCTTAGGCGCAGGGAGGGGGACCCAGTACTTC.

The gene calls are TRBV9 and TRBJ2-1; TRBD1 agrees at 9 bases. The junction had 5 bases not matched to a gene; V was cut back by 0 bases and J by 10 bases. The CDR3 totals 14 residues. Germline CDR1 and CDR2: SGDLS and YYNGEE. The CDR3 region has the DNA TGTGCCAGCAGCGTAGCGTACAGGGGGCGCGAGCAGTTCTTC. Amino acids: CASSVAYRGREQFF. Full variable domain (rest looked up from reference TRBV9 and TRBJ2-1): DSGVTQTPKHLITATGQRVTLRCSPRSGDLSVYWYQQSLDQGLQFLIQYYNGEERAKGNILERFSAQQFPDLHSELNLSSLELGDSALYFCASSVAYRGREQFFGPGTRLTVL.

V usage is TRBV6-5 and J usage is TRBJ1-4, with a possible D match to TRBD1 (6 bases). The V gene's germline CDR1 is MNHEY and CDR2 SVGAGI. V shed 0 bases and J shed 8 bases, with 13 bases lying between them. The CDR3 covers 15 residues. CDR3 amino acids: CASSYSGGAREKLFF. CDR3 in DNA: TGTGCCAGCAGTTACTCGGGGGGGGCGAGGGAAAAACTGTTTTTT.